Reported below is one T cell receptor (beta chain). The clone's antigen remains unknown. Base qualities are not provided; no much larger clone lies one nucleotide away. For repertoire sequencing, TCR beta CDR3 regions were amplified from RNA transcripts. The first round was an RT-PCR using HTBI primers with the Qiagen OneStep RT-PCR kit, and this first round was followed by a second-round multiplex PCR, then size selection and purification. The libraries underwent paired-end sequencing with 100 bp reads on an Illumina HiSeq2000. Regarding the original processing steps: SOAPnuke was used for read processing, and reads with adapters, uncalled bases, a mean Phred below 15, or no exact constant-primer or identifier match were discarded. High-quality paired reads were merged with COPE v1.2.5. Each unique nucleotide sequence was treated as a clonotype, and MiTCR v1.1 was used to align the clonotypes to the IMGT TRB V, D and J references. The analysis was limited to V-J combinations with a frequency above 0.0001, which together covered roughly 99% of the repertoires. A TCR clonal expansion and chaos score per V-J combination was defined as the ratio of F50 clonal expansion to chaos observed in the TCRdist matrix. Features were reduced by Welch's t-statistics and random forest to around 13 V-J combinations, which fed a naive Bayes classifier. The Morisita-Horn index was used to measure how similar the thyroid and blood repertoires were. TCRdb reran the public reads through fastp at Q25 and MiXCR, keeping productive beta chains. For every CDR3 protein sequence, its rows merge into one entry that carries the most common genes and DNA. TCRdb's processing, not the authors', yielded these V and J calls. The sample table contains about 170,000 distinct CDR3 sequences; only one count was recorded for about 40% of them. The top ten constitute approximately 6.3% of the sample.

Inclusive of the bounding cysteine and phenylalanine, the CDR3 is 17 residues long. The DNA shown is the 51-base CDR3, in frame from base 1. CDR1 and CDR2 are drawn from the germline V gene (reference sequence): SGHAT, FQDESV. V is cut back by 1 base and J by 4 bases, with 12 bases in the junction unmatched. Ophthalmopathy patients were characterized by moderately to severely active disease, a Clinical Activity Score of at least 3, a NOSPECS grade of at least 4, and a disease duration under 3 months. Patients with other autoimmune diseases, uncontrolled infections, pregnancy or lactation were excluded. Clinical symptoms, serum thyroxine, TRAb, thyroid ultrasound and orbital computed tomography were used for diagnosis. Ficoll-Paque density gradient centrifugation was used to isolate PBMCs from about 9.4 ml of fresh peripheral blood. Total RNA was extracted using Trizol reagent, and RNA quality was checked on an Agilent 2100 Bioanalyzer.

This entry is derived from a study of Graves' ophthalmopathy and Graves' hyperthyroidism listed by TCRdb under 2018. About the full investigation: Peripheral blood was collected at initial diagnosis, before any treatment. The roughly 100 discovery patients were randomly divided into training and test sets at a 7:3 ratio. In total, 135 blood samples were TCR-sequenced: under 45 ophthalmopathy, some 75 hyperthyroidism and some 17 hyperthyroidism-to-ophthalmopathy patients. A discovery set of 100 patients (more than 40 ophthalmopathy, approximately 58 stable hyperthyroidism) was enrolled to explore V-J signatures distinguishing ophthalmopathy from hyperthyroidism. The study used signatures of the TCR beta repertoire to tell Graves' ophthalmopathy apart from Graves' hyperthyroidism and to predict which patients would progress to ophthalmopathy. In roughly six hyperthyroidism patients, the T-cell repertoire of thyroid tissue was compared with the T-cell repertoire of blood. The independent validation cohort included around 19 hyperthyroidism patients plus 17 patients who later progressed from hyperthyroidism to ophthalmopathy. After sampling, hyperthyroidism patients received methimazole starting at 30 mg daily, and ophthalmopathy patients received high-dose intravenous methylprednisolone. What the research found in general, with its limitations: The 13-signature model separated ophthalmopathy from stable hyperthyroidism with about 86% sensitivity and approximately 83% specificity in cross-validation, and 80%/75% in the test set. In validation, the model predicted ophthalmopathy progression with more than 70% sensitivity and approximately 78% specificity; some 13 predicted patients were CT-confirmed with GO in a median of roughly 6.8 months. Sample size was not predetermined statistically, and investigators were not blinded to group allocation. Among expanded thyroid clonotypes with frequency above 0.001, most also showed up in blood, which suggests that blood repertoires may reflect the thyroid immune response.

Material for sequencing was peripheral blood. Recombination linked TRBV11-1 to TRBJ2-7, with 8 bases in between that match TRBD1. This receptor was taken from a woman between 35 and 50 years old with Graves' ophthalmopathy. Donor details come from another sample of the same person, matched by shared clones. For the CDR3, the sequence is CASSLDLVRQGSYEQYF. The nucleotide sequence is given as TGTGCCAGCAGCTTAGATTTGGTTCGACAGGGGTCTTACGAGCAGTACTTC.